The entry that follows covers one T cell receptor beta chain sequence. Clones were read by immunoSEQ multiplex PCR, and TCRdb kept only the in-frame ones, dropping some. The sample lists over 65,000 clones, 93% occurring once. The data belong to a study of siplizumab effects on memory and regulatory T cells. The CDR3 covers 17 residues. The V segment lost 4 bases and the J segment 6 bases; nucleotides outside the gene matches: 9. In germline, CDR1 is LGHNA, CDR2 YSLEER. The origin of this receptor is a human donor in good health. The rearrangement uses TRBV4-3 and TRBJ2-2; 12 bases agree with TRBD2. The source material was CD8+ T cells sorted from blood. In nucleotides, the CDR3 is TGCGCCAGCAGCCTATGGACTAGCGGGGTTTATTCCGGGGAGCTGTTTTTT. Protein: CASSLWTSGVYSGELFF.